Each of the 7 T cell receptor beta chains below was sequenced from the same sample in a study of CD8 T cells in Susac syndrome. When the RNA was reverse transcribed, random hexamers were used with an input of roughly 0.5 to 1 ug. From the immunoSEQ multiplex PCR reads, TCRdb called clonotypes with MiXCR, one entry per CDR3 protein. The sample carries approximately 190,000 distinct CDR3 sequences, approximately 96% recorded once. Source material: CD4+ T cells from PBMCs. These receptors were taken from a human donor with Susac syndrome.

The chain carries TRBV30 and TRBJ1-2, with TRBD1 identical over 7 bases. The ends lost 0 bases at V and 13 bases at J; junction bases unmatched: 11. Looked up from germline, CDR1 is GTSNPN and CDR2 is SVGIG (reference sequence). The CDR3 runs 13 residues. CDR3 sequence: CAWSVQGTAIGTF. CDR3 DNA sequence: TGTGCCTGGAGTGTACAAGGGACAGCCATAGGCACCTTC.

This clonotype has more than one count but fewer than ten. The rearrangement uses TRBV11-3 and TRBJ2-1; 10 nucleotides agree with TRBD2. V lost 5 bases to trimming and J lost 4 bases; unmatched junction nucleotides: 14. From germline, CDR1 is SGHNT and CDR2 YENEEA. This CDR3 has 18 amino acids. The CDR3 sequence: CASSGGASGSIKYNEQFF. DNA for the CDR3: TGTGCCAGCAGCGGCGGGGCTAGCGGGAGTATAAAGTACAATGAGCAGTTCTTC.

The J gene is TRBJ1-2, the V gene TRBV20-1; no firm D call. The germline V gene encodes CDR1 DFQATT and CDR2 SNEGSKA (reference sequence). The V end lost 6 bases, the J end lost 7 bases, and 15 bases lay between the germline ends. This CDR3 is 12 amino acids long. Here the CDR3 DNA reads TGCAGTGCCCATAGCCCCGAGGGTGGCTACACCTTC. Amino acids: CSAHSPEGGYTF.

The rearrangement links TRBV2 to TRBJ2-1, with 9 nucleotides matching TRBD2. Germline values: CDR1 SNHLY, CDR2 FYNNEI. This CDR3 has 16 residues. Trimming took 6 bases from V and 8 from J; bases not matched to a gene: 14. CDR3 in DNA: TGTGCCAGCAGGGGGGGTTGGCTAGCGGGGAACTATGAGCAGTTCTTC. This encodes CASRGGWLAGNYEQFF.

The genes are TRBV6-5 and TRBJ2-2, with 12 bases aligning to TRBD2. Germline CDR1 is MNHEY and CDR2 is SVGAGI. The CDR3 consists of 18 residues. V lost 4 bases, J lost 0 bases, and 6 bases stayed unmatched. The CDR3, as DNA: TGTGCCAGCAGTTTTTCTAGCGGGGGGGCCGCGAACACCGGGGAGCTGTTTTTT. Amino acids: CASSFSSGGAANTGELFF.

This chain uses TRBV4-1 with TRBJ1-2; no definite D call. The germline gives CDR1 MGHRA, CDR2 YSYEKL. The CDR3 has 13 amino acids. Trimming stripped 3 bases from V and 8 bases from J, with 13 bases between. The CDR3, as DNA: TGCGCCAGCAGCCAGACCCACTACGGCGGCTACACCTTC. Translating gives CASSQTHYGGYTF.

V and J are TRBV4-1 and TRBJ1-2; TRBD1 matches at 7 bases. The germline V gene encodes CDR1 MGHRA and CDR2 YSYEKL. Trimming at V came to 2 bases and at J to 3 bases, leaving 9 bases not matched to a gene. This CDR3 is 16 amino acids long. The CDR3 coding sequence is TGCGCCAGCAGCCAACTAGACAGGGAGAGGGACTATGGCTACACCTTC. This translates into CASSQLDRERDYGYTF.